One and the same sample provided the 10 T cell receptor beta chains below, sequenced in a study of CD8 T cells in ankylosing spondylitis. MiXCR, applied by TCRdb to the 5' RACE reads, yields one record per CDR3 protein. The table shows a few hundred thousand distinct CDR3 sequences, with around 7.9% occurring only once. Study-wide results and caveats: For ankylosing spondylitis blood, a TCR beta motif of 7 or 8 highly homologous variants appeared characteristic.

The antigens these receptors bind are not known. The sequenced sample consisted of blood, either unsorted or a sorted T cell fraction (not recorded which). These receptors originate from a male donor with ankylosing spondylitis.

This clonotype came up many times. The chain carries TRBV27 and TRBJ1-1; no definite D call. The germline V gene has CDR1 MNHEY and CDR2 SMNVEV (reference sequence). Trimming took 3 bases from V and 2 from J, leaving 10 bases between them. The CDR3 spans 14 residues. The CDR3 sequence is CASSFVGGNTEAFF. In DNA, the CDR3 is TGTGCCAGCAGTTTTGTTGGTGGAAACACTGAAGCTTTCTTT.

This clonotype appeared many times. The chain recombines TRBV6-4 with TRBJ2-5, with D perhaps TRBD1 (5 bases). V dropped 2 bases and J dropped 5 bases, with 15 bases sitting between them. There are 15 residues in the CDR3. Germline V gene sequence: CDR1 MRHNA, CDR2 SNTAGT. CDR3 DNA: TGTGCCAGCAGTGACAGGGCAGGGAAGGAGGAGACCCAGTACTTC. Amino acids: CASSDRAGKEETQYF.

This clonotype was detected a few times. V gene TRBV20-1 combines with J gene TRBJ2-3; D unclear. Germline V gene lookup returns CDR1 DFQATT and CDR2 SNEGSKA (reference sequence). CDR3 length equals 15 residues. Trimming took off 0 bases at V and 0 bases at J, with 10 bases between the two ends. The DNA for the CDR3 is TGCAGTGCTAGAGATTTCCGGAGAAGCACAGATACGCAGTATTTT. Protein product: CSARDFRRSTDTQYF.

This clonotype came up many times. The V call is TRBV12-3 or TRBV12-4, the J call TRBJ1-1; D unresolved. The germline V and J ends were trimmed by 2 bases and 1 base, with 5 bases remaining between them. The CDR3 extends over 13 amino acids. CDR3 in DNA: TGTGCCAGCAGTTTATCGCCGAACACTGAAGCTTTCTTT. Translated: CASSLSPNTEAFF.

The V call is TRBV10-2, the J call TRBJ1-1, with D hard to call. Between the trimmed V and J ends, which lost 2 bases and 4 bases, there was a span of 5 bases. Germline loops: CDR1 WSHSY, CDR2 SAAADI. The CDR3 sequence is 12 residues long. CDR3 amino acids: CASSEATTEAFF. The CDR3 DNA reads TGCGCCAGCAGTGAGGCTACCACTGAAGCTTTCTTT.

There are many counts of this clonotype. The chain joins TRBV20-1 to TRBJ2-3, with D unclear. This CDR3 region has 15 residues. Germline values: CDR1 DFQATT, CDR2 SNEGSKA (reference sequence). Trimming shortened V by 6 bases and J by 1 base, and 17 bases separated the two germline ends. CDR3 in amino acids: CSATSGPWRTDTQYF. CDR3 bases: TGCAGTGCCACCTCCGGGCCTTGGCGCACAGATACGCAGTATTTT.

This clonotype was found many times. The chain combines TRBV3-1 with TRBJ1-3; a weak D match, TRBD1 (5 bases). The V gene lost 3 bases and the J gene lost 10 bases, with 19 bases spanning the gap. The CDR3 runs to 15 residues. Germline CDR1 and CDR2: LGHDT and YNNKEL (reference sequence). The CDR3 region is CASSHWDPISRTIYF. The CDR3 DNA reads TGTGCCAGCAGCCATTGGGACCCTATCTCCCGGACCATATATTTT.

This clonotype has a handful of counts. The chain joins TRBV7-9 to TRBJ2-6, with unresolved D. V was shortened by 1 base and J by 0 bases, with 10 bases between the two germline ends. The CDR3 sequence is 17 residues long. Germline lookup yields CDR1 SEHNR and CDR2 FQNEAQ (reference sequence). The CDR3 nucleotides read TGTGCCAGCAGCTTAGGGCAGCCCCGCTCTGGGGCCAACGTCCTGACTTTC. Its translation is CASSLGQPRSGANVLTF.

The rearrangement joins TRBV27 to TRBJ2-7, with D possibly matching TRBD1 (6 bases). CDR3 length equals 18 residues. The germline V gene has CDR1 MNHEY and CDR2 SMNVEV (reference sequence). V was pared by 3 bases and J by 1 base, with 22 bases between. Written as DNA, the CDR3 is TGTGCCAGCAGTTTGAGGTTTCGTCTTAAACAGGGATCCTACGAGCAGTACTTC. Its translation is CASSLRFRLKQGSYEQYF.

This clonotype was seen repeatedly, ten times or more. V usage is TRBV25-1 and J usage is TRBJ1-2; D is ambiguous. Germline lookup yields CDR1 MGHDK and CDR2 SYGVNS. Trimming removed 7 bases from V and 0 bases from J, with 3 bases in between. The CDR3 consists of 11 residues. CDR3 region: CASKANYGYTF. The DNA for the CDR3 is TGTGCCAGCAAGGCTAACTATGGCTACACCTTC.